The rows below give T cell receptor beta chains drawn from one sample of a study of T cell repertoires in cytomegalovirus infection. One entry per CDR3 protein, called by TCRdb with MiXCR from the reads. The data contain some 940,000 distinct CDR3 sequences, roughly a third of them singletons. What these receptors recognize is not known. Sequences were derived from cultured CD8+ T cells from PBMCs, sampled from culture after CMV antigen stimulation. The receptors shown here come from a human donor in good health (CMV status not recorded). Some clones in this sample may be carry-over from other donors' samples. The CDR3 runs from the conserved cysteine through the conserved F or W. The D gene is left open where the match is weak.

V gene,J gene,D gene,CDR3 protein
TRBV6-5,TRBJ2-7,.,CASSEGSGEQYF
TRBV6-2/TRBV6-3,TRBJ1-2,.,CASSPREVAYGYTF
TRBV7-6,TRBJ1-2,.,CASSPLYRDGYTF
TRBV27,TRBJ1-1,.,CASSLVNPANTEAFF
TRBV10-3,TRBJ1-2,.,CAISETAGTLSVNYGYTF
TRBV6-4,TRBJ1-4,.,CASSNGANEKLFF
TRBV25-1,TRBJ2-1,.,CASNGFRTDEQFF
TRBV6-1,TRBJ2-1,.,CASSSPAGLSYNEQFF
TRBV6-5,TRBJ1-5,TRBD1,CASGDRVHQPQHF
TRBV11-2,TRBJ1-2,TRBD1,CASSWDRGGNYGYTF
TRBV4-3,TRBJ2-5,.,CASSQQLRFRDNKEGETQYF
TRBV7-8,TRBJ1-4,.,CASSLATFKNEKLFF
TRBV6-5,TRBJ1-1,.,CASSYSSEAFF
TRBV7-3,TRBJ2-3,.,CASSLIGGREDTQYF
TRBV24-1,TRBJ1-5,.,CATSEVGGSNQPQHF
TRBV25-1,TRBJ2-1,TRBD1,CASSIPRTGRGHEQFF
TRBV5-1,TRBJ1-2,TRBD1,CASSPGTGSDGYTF
TRBV6-1,TRBJ2-5,TRBD2,CASSGWTSGGLQETQYF
TRBV6-5,TRBJ1-6,.,CASSYHPQGEIYNSPLHF
TRBV19,TRBJ1-1,.,CASSSWWTEAFF
TRBV10-3,TRBJ1-1,.,CAINQNRDVLSEAFF
TRBV7-2,TRBJ2-6,.,CASSPYNSGANVLTF
TRBV7-9,TRBJ1-2,.,CASSTRTAWWDYGYTF
TRBV6-6,TRBJ1-6,TRBD1,CASSFSRDRANSPLHF
TRBV27,TRBJ2-3,TRBD2,CASRAGGGAYTQYF